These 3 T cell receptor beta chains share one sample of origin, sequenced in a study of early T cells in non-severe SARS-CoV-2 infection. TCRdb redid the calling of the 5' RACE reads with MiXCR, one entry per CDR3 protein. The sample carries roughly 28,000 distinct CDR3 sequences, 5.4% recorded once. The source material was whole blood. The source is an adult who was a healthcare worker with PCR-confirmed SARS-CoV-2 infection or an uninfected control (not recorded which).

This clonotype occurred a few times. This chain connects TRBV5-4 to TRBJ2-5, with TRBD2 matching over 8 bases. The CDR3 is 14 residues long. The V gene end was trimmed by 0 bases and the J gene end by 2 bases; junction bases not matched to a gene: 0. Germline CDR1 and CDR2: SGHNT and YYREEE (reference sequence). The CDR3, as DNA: TGTGCCAGCAGCTTGGCGGGAGGGCAAGAGACCCAGTACTTC. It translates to CASSLAGGQETQYF. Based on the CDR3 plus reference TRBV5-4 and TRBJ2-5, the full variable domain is ETGVTQSPTHLIKTRGQQVTLRCSSQSGHNTVSWYQQALGQGPQFIFQYYREEENGRGNFPPRFSGLQFPNYSSELNVNALELDDSALYLCASSLAGGQETQYFGPGTRLLVL.

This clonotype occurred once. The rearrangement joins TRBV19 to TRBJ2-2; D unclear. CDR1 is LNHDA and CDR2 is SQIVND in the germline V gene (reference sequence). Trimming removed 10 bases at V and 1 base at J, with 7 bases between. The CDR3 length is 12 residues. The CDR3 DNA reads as TGTGCCACCTCTGTGAACACCGGGGAGCTGTTTTTT. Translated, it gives CATSVNTGELFF.

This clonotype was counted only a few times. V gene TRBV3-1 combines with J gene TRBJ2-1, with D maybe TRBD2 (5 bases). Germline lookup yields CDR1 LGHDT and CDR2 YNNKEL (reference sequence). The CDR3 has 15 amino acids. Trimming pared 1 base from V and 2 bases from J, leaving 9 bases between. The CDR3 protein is CASSQGRRPYNEQFF. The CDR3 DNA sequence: TGTGCCAGCAGCCAAGGGAGGAGACCCTACAATGAGCAGTTCTTC.